These 5 T cell receptor beta chains share one sample of origin, sequenced in a study of human T cells and chemical hapten exposure. Specified time point: patch test 1, 2 weeks after DPC sensitization. Specified treatment: therapeutic diphenylcyclopropenone sensitization with weekly scalp DPC. TCRdb reprocessed the RACE reads with MiXCR, giving one entry per CDR3 protein. The profile shows some 380,000 distinct CDR3 sequences, roughly 4.8% of them singletons. The specimen was whole blood, collected in connection with sensitization to the hapten diphenylcyclopropenone (DPC). Source of these receptors: a woman in her fifties or sixties with alopecia areata. Some clones in this sample may be carry-over from other donors' samples.

This clonotype was seen ten or more times. The chain employs TRBV9 and TRBJ2-1; TRBD1 is a possible D gene (5 bases). CDR1 is SGDLS and CDR2 is YYNGEE in the germline V gene. The CDR3 is made up of 15 amino acids. The V end was cut by 0 bases, the J end by 4 bases, with 11 bases between. This CDR3 is CASSVDQGGYNEQFF. DNA of the CDR3: TGTGCCAGCAGCGTAGATCAGGGCGGATACAATGAGCAGTTCTTC.

This clonotype was recorded at least ten times. CDR3 region: CASSYEAPAYNEQFF. CDR3 nucleotides: TGTGCCAGCAGTTACGAGGCACCCGCCTACAATGAGCAGTTCTTC. The chain uses TRBV6-2 or TRBV6-3 and TRBJ2-1; D gene unclear. The CDR3 covers 15 residues. The germline CDR1 and CDR2 sequences are MNHEY and SVGEGT. Trimming cost V 2 bases and J 2 bases, with 10 bases left between them.

This clonotype has a handful of counts. This chain joins TRBV24-1 and TRBJ2-1; no definite D call. CDR1 is KGHDR and CDR2 is SFDVKD in the germline V gene. This CDR3 region has 15 residues. The V gene lost 1 base and the J gene lost 9 bases, with 15 bases spanning the gap. CDR3 coding DNA: TGTGCCACCAGTGATTTATCCCTCACTACGGGTGAGCAGTTCTTC. It codes for CATSDLSLTTGEQFF.

This clonotype was counted many times. The rearrangement links TRBV28 to TRBJ2-4, with 10 bases identical to TRBD1. From germline, CDR1 is MDHEN and CDR2 SYDVKM. Trimming at V came to 6 bases and at J to 2 bases, leaving 7 bases not matched to a gene. The CDR3 is made up of 16 amino acids. The CDR3 reads CASSTTGGAPKNIQYF. The CDR3 nucleotides read TGTGCCAGCAGCACGACAGGGGGCGCCCCCAAAAACATTCAGTACTTC. Looking up the rest from reference TRBV28 and TRBJ2-4 gives the full variable domain: DVKVTQSSRYLVKRTGEKVFLECVQDMDHENMFWYRQDPGLGLRLIYFSYDVKMKEKGDIPEGYSVSREKKERFSLILESASTNQTSMYLCASSTTGGAPKNIQYFGAGTRLSVL.

The sample holds a few counts of this clonotype. V and J are TRBV6-6 and TRBJ2-4, with 7 bases that match TRBD2. Trimming removed 6 bases from V and 11 bases from J; junction bases left unmatched: 10. Per the germline V gene, CDR1 is MNHNY and CDR2 is SVGAGI (reference sequence). CDR3 length equals 13 residues. The CDR3 coding sequence is TGTGCCAGCAGACAAACTAGGGAGGGCGTTCAGTACTTC. This translates into CASRQTREGVQYF.